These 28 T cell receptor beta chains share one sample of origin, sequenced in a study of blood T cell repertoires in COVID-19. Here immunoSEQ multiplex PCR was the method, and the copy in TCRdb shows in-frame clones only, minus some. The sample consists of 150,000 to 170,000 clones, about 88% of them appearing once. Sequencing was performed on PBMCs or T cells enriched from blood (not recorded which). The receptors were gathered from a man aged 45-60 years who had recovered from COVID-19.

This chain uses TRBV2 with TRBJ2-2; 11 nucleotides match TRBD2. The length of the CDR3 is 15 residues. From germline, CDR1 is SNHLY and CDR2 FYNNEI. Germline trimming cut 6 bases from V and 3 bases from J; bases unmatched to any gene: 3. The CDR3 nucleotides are TGTGCCAGCAGGGTAGCGGGAGGGCACACCGGGGAGCTGTTTTTT. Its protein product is CASRVAGGHTGELFF.

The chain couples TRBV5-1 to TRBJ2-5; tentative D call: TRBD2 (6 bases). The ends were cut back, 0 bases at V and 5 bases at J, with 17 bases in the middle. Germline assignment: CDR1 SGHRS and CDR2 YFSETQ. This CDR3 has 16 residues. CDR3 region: CASSLAVGGAGETQYF. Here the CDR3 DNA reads TGCGCCAGCAGCTTGGCGGTAGGAGGGGCTGGGGAGACCCAGTACTTC. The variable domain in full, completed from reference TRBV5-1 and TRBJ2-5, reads KAGVTQTPRYLIKTRGQQVTLSCSPISGHRSVSWYQQTPGQGLQFLFEYFSETQRNKGNFPGRFSGRQFSNSRSEMNVSTLELGDSALYLCASSLAVGGAGETQYFGPGTRLLVL.

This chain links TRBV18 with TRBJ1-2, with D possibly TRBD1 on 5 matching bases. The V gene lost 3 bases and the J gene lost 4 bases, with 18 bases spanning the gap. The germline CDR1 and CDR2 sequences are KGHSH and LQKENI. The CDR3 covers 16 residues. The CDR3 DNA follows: TGTGCCAGCTCACCGGAGGACGACGGGGGACTCTATGGCTACACCTTC. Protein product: CASSPEDDGGLYGYTF.

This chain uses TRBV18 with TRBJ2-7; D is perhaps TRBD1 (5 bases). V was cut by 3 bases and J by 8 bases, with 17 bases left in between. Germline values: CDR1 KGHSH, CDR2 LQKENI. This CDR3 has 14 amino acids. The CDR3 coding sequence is TGTGCCAGCTCACCTCAGGGATCTCCTACGCAGCAGTACTTC. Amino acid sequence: CASSPQGSPTQQYF.

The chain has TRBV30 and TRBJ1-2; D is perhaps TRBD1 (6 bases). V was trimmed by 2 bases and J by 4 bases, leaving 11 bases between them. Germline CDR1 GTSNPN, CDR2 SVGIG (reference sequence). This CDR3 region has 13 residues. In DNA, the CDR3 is TGTGCCTGGAGTAAGGGGGTAGGCTATGGCTACACCTTC. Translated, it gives CAWSKGVGYGYTF.

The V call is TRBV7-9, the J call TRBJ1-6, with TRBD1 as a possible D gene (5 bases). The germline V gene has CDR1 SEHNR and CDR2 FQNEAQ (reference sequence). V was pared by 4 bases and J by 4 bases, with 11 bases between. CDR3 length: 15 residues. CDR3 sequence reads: CASSSTGHYNSPLHF. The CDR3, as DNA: TGTGCCAGCAGCTCTACAGGACATTATAATTCACCCCTCCACTTT.

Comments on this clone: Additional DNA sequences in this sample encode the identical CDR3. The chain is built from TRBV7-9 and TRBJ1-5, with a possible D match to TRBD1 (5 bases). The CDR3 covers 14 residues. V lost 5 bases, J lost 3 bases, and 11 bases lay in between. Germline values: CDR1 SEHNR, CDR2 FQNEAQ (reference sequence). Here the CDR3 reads CASSRQGSNQPQHF. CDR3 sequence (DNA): TGTGCCAGCAGCCGGCAGGGCTCCAATCAGCCCCAGCATTTT. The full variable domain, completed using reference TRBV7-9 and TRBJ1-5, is DTGVSQNPRHKITKRGQNVTFRCDPISEHNRLYWYRQTLGQGPEFLTYFQNEAQLEKSRLLSDRFSAERPKGSFSTLEIQRTEQGDSAMYLCASSRQGSNQPQHFGDGTRLSIL.

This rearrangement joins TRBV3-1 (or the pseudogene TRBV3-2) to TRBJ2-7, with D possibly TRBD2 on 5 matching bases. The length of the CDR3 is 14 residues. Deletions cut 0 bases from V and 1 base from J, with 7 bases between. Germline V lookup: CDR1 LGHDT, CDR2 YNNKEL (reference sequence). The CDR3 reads CASSQDWTSYEQYF. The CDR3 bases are TGTGCCAGCAGCCAAGATTGGACTTCCTACGAGCAGTACTTC.

The CDR3: CASSPDRQPSYEQYF. DNA of the CDR3: TGTGCCAGCAGCCCCGACAGACAGCCTTCCTACGAGCAGTACTTC. This sequence joins TRBV25-1 and TRBJ2-7; tentative D call: TRBD1 (5 bases). Germline CDR1 reads MGHDK; CDR2 reads SYGVNS. Trimming left V 6 bases short and J 1 base short, with 16 bases between. The CDR3 extends over 15 amino acids.

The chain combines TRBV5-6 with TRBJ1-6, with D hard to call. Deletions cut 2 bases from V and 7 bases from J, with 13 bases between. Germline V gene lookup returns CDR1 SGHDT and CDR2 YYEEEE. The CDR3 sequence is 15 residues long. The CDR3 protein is CASSFRVRGNSPLHF. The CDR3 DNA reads TGTGCCAGCAGCTTCCGGGTCCGCGGGAATTCACCCCTCCACTTT. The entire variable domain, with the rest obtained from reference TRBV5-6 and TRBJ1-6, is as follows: DAGVTQSPTHLIKTRGQQVTLRCSPKSGHDTVSWYQQALGQGPQFIFQYYEEEERQRGNFPDRFSGHQFPNYSSELNVNALLLGDSALYLCASSFRVRGNSPLHFGNGTRLTVT.

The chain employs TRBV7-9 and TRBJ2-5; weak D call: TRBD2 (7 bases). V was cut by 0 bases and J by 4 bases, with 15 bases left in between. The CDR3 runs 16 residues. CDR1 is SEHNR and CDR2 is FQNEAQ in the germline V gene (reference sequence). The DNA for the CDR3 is TGTGCCAGCAGCTTAGCGGGCGGGGGCTTAACAGAGACCCAGTACTTC. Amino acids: CASSLAGGGLTETQYF.

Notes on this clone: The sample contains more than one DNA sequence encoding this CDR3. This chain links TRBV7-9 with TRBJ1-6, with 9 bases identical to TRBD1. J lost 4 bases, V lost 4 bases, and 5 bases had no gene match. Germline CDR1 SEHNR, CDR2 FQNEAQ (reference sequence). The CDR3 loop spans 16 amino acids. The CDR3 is CASSSGQGFYNSPLHF. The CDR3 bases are TGTGCCAGCAGCTCGGGACAGGGATTTTATAATTCACCCCTCCACTTT.

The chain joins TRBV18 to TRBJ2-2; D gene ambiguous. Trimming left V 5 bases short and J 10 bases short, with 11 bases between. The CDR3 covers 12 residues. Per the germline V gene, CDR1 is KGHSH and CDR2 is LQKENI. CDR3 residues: CASSAAVVELFF. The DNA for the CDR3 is TGTGCCAGCTCAGCGGCGGTAGTGGAGCTGTTTTTT.

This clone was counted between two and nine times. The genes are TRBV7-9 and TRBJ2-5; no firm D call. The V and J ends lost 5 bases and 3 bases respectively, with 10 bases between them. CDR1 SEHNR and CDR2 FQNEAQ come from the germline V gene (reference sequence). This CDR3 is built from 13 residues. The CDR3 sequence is CASSTQAKETQYF. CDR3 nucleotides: TGTGCCAGCAGCACTCAAGCCAAAGAGACCCAGTACTTC.

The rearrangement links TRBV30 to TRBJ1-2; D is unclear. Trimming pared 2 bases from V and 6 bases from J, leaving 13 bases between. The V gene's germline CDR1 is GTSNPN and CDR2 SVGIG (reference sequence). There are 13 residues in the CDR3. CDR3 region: CAWSSRLGNGYTF. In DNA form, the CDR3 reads TGTGCCTGGAGTAGCAGGCTCGGAAATGGCTACACCTTC.

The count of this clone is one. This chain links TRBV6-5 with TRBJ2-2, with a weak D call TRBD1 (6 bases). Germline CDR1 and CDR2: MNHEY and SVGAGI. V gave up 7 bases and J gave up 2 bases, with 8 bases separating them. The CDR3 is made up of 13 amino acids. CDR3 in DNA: TGTGCCAGCATTGGGACAAACACCGGGGAGCTGTTTTTT. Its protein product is CASIGTNTGELFF.

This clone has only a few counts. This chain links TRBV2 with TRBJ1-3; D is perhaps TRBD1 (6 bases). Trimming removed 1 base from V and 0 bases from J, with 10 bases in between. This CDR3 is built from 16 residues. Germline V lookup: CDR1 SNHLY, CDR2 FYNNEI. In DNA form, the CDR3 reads TGTGCCAGCAGTGAAGGGCGGGGGGCCTCTGGAAACACCATATATTTT. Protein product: CASSEGRGASGNTIYF.

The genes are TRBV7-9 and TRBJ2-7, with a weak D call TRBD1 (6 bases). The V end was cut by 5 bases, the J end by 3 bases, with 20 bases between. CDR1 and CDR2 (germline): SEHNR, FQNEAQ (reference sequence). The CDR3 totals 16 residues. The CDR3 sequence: CASSPTRGGRGYEQYF. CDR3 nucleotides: TGTGCCAGCAGCCCTACCAGGGGCGGTAGGGGCTACGAGCAGTACTTC.

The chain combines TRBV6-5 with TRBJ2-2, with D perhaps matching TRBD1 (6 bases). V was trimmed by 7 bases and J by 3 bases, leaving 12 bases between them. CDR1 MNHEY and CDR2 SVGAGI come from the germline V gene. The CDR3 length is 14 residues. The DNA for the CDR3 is TGTGCCAGCATGGGGGCGGCTTACACCGGGGAGCTGTTTTTT. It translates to CASMGAAYTGELFF.

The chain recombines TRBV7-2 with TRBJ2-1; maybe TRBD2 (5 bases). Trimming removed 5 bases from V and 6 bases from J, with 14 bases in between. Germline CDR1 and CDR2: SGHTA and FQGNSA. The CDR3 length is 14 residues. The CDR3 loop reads CASSASYGVNEQFF. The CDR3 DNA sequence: TGTGCCAGCAGCGCCTCCTACGGGGTCAATGAGCAGTTCTTC.

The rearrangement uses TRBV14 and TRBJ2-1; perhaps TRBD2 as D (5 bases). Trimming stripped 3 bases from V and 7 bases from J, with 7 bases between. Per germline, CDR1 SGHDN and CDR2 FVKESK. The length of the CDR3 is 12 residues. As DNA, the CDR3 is TGTGCCAGCAGCCAGTCGGGGAATGAGCAGTTCTTC. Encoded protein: CASSQSGNEQFF.

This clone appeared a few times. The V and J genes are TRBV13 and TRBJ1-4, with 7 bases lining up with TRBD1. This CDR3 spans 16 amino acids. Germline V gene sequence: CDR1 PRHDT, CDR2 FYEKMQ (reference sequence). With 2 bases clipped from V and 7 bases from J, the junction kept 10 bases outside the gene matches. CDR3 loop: CASSLYWQGDGEKLFF. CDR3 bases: TGTGCCAGCAGCTTATACTGGCAGGGGGATGGTGAAAAACTGTTTTTT.

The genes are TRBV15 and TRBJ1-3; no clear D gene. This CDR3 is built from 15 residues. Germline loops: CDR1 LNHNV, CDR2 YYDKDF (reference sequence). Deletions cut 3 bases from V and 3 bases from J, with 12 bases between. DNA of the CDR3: TGTGCCACCAGCAGGGGCCCCGAGGGTGGAAACACCATATATTTT. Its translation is CATSRGPEGGNTIYF.

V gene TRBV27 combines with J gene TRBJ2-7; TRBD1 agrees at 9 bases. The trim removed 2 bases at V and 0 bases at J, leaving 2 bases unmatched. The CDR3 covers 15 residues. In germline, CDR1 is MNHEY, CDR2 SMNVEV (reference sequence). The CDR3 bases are TGTGCCAGCAGTTTAGGACAGGGGACCTCCTACGAGCAGTACTTC. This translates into CASSLGQGTSYEQYF.

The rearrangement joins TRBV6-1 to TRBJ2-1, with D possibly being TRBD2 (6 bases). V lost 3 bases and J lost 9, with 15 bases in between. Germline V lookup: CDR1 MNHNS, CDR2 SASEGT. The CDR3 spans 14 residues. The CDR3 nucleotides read TGTGCCAGCAGTGATTGGGGGGAGCAAGGTGAGCAGTTCTTC. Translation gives CASSDWGEQGEQFF.

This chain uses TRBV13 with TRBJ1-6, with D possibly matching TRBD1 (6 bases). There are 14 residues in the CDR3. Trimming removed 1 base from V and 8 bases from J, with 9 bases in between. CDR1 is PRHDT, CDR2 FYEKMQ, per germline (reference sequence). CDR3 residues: CASSLASGDSPLHF. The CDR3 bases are TGTGCCAGCAGCTTAGCGTCAGGGGATTCACCCCTCCACTTT.

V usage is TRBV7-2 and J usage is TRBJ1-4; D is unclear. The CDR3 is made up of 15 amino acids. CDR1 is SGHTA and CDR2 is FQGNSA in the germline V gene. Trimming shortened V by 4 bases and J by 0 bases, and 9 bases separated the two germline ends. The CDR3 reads CASSSNSATNEKLFF. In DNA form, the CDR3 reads TGTGCCAGCAGCTCGAACAGTGCAACTAATGAAAAACTGTTTTTT.

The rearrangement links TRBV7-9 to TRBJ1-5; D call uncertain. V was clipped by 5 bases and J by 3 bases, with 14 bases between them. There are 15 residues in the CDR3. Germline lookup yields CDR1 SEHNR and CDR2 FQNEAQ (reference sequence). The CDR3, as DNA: TGTGCCAGCAGCCCTGGTGGAGGGATCAATCAGCCCCAGCATTTT. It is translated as CASSPGGGINQPQHF.